The following is a T cell receptor beta chain sequence with its context. Its antigen is unknown. This sample stems from a study of T cell responses to AZD1222 COVID-19 vaccine. General study results and limits: Seropositivity was recorded at baseline in only 6 or 7 AZD1222 recipients.

The repertoire was sequenced with immunoSEQ multiplex PCR; TCRdb's copy has only in-frame clones and lacks some. The repertoire has around 76,000 clones, approximately 84% of them found once; the top ten carry 10% to 15%. V lost 11 bases to trimming and J lost 3 bases, with 15 bases between them. The CDR3 covers 13 residues. The input for sequencing was peripheral blood, taken on day 0 of AZD1222 vaccination. The chain has TRBV12-3 or TRBV12-4 and TRBJ2-3, with TRBD1 as a possible D gene (5 bases). This TCR was recovered from an adult in good health. CDR3 protein: CALGRSPTDTQYF. The CDR3 coding sequence is TGTGCCCTGGGGCGGTCCCCGACAGATACGCAGTATTTT.